Listed below are T cell receptor beta chains from one sample, sequenced in a study of blood T cell repertoires in COVID-19. Clones were sequenced by immunoSEQ multiplex PCR, and TCRdb holds only the in-frame ones, with some missing. This table holds around 150,000 clones, 87% found once. The specimen was peripheral blood. Receptors were obtained from a woman aged 60-70 years with active or convalescent COVID-19. CDR3s include the opening cysteine and the closing phenylalanine or tryptophan. The D gene is left open where the match is weak.

TGCGCCAGCAGCCCTGGGACTCAGCTCTACGAGCAGTACTTC CASSPGTQLYEQYF TRBJ2-7 . TRBV5-1
TGTGCCAGCAGCTTTCTTCCGGGACAGGCGACGACCCAGTACTTC CASSFLPGQATTQYF TRBJ2-5 TRBD1 TRBV7-3
TGTGCCAGCGGAGCGACTAGCGGGTCCGGGGAGCTGTTTTTT CASGATSGSGELFF TRBJ2-2 TRBD2 TRBV3-1/TRBV3-2
TGTGCCAGTAGTAATGACGAGGCTCTTGGCTATGGCTACACCTTC CASSNDEALGYGYTF TRBJ1-2 . TRBV19
TGTGCCAGCGGAATACAGGGAGAAACTGAAGCTTTCTTT CASGIQGETEAFF TRBJ1-1 . TRBV7-2
TGTGCCAGCAGCGGTTCCGAGGCTGGGGCCAACGTCCTGACTTTC CASSGSEAGANVLTF TRBJ2-6 . TRBV2
TGTGCCAGCAGCTCCGGGACAGCGTACCAAGAGACCCAGTACTTC CASSSGTAYQETQYF TRBJ2-5 TRBD1 TRBV5-4
TGTGCCAGCAGCTTGGGGACAGGGGCCTACGAGCAGTACTTC CASSLGTGAYEQYF TRBJ2-7 TRBD1 TRBV5-6
TGTGCCAGCAGCCAAAGGACAGGGGACGGCTACACCTTC CASSQRTGDGYTF TRBJ1-2 TRBD1 TRBV3-1/TRBV3-2
TGCGCCAGCAGCTTGTCAGAGGGAGGTGATCAGCCCCAGCATTTT CASSLSEGGDQPQHF TRBJ1-5 . TRBV5-1
TGTGCCAGTAGTATTCCAGGGGAGCACTATGGCTACACCTTC CASSIPGEHYGYTF TRBJ1-2 . TRBV19
TGTGCCAGCAGCTTAGATAGGCCAGGGGGTTTGAATTCACCCCTCCACTTT CASSLDRPGGLNSPLHF TRBJ1-6 TRBD1 TRBV13
TGTGCCAGCCAGGGGGGCTCCAACTATGGCTACACCTTC CASQGGSNYGYTF TRBJ1-2 TRBD1 TRBV6-5
TGCGCCAGCAGCCCGACCCCCGGACAGGGGAATTTT CASSPTPGQGNF TRBJ1-3 TRBD1 TRBV5-1
TGCGCCAGCAGCTTGGGGACTAGCGGGGGGGCCCGGACCCAGTACTTC CASSLGTSGGARTQYF TRBJ2-5 TRBD2 TRBV5-1
TGTGCCAGCAGTGAAAGCGCGGGGTTCGCGAACACCGGGGAGCTGTTTTTT CASSESAGFANTGELFF TRBJ2-2 . TRBV2